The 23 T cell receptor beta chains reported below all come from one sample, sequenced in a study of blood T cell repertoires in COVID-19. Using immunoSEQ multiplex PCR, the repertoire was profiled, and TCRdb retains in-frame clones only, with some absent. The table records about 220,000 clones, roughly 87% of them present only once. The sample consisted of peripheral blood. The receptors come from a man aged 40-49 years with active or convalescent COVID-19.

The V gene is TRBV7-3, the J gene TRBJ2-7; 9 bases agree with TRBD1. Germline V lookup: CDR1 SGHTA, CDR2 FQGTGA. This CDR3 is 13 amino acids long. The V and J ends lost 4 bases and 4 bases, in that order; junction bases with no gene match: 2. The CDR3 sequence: CASSWDRAYEQYF. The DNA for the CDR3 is TGTGCCAGCAGCTGGGACAGGGCGTACGAGCAGTACTTC.

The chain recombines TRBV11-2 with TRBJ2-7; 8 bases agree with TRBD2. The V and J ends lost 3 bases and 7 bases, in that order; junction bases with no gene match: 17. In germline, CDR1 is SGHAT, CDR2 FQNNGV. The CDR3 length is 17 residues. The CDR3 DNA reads TGTGCCAGCAGCTTTTGGGAAGTCTCGGGAGGGCCTCAGGAGCAGTACTTC. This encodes CASSFWEVSGGPQEQYF.

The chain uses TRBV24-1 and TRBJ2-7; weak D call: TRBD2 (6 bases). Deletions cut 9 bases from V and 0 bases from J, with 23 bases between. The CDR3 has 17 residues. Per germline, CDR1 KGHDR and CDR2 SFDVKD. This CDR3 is CATQPWVPGLRSYEQYF. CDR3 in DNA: TGTGCCACCCAACCTTGGGTACCGGGACTCCGCTCCTACGAGCAGTACTTC.

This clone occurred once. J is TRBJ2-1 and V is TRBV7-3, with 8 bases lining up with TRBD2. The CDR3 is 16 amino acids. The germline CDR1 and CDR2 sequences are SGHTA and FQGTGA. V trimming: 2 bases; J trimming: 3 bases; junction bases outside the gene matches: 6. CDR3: CASSLFRAGGYNEQFF. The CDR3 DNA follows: TGTGCCAGCAGCTTATTTAGGGCGGGAGGCTACAATGAGCAGTTCTTC.

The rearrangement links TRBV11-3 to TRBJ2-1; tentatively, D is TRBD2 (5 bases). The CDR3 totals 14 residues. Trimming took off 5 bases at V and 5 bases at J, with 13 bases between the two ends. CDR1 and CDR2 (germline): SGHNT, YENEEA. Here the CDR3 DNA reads TGTGCCAGCAGCCTCTCCGGGGTTAACAATGAGCAGTTCTTC. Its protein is CASSLSGVNNEQFF.

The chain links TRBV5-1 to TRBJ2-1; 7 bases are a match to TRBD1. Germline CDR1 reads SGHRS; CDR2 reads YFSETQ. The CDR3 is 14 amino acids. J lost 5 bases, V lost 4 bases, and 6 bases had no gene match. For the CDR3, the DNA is TGCGCCAGCAGCGGAGGCAGGGGGAACAATGAGCAGTTCTTC. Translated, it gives CASSGGRGNNEQFF.

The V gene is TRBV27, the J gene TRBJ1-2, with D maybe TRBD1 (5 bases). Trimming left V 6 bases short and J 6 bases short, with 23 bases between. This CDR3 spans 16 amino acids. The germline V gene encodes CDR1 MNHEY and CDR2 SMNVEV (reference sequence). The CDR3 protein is CASSPDWGDSLDGYTF. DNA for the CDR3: TGTGCCAGCAGCCCCGACTGGGGCGACAGCTTGGATGGCTACACCTTC.

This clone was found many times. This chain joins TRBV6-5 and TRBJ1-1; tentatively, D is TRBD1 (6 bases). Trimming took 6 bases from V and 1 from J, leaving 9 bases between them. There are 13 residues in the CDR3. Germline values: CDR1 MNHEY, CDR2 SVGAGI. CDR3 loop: CASRETGNTEAFF. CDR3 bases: TGTGCCAGCAGAGAGACAGGGAACACTGAAGCTTTCTTT.

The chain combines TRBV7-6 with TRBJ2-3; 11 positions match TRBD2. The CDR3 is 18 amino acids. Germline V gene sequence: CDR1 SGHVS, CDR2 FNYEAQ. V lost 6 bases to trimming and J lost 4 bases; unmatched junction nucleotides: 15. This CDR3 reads CASSPGRLAGGPADTQYF. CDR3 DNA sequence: TGTGCCAGCAGTCCGGGCCGGTTAGCGGGGGGGCCAGCAGATACGCAGTATTTT. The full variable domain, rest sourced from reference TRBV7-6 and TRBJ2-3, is GAGVSQSPRYKVTKRGQDVALRCDPISGHVSLYWYRQALGQGPEFLTYFNYEAQQDKSGLPNDRFSAERPEGSISTLTIQRTEQRDSAMYRCASSPGRLAGGPADTQYFGPGTRLTVL.

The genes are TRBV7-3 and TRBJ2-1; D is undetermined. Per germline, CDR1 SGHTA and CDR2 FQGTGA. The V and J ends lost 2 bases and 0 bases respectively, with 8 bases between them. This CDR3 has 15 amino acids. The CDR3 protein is CASSLDISSYNEQFF. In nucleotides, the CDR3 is TGTGCCAGCAGCTTAGACATAAGCTCCTACAATGAGCAGTTCTTC.

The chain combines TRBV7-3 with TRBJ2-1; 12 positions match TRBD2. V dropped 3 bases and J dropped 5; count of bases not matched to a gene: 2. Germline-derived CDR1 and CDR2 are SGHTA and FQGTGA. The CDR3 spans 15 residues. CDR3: CASSFGLAGHNEQFF. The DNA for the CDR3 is TGTGCCAGCAGCTTCGGACTAGCGGGACACAATGAGCAGTTCTTC.

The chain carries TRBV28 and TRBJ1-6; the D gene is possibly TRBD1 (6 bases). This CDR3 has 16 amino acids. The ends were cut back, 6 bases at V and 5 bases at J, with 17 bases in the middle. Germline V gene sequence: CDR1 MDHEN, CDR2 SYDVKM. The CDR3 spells CASSPTTGPNNSPLHF. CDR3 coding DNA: TGTGCCAGCAGCCCGACGACAGGACCAAATAATTCACCCCTCCACTTT.

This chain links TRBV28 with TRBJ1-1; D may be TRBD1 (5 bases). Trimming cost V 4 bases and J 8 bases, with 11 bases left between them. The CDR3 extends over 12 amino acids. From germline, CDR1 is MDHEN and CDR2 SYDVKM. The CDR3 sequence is CASSSRGREAFF. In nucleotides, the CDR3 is TGTGCCAGCAGTTCGCGGGGCCGCGAAGCTTTCTTT.

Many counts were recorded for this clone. Here the CDR3 DNA reads TGCGCCAGCAGCCCTTGGGACAGCAGAGCTGAGGGCTACACCTTC. It yields the protein CASSPWDSRAEGYTF. The rearrangement joins TRBV4-1 to TRBJ1-2; the match to TRBD1 covers 7 bases. Trimming took 4 bases from V and 8 from J; bases not matched to a gene: 13. The CDR3 has 15 residues. The V gene's germline CDR1 is MGHRA and CDR2 YSYEKL.

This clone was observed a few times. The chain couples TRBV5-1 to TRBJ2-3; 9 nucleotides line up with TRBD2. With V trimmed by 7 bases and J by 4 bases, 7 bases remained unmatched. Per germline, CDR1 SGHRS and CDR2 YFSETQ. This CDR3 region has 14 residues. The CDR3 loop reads CASSRLAGSDTQYF. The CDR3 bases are TGCGCCAGCTCCCGCCTAGCGGGATCAGATACGCAGTATTTT.

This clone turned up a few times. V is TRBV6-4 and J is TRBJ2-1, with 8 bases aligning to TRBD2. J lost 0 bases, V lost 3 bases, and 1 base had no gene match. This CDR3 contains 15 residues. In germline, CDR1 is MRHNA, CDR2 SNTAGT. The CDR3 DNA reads TGTGCCAGCAGTGAAGGGACTAGCTCCTACAATGAGCAGTTCTTC. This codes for CASSEGTSSYNEQFF.

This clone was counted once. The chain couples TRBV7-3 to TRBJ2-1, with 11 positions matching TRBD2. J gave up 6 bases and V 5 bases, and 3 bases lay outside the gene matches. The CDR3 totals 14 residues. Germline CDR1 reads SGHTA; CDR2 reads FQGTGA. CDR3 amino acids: CASSHGTSGNEQFF. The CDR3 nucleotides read TGTGCCAGCAGCCATGGGACTAGCGGCAATGAGCAGTTCTTC. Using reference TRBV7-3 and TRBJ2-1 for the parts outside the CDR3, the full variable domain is GAGVSQTPSNKVTEKGKYVELRCDPISGHTALYWYRQSLGQGPEFLIYFQGTGAADDSGLPNDRFFAVRPEGSVSTLKIQRTERGDSAVYLCASSHGTSGNEQFFGPGTRLTVL.

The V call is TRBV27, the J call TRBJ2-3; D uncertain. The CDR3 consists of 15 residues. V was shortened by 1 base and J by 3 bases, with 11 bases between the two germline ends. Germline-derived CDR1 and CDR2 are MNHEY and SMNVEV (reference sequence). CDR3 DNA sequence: TGTGCCAGCAGTTTATTAGGAACAGCTACAGATACGCAGTATTTT. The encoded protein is CASSLLGTATDTQYF.

CDR3 nucleotides: TGTGCCAGCAGCCTTGGACAGAACTATGGCTACACCTTC. Amino acid sequence: CASSLGQNYGYTF. The chain couples TRBV14 to TRBJ1-2, with D perhaps TRBD1 (6 bases). The germline gives CDR1 SGHDN, CDR2 FVKESK. V was shortened by 4 bases and J by 2 bases, with 8 bases between the two germline ends. The CDR3 loop spans 13 amino acids. Complete variable domain (other parts from reference TRBV14 and TRBJ1-2): EAGVTQFPSHSVIEKGQTVTLRCDPISGHDNLYWYRRVMGKEIKFLLHFVKESKQDESGMPNNRFLAERTGGTYSTLKVQPAELEDSGVYFCASSLGQNYGYTFGSGTRLTVV.

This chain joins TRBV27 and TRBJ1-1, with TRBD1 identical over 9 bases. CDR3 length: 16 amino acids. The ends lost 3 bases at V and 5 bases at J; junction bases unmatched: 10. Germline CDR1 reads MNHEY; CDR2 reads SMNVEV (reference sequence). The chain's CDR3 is CASSLGRDRDHTEAFF. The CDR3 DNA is TGTGCCAGCAGTTTGGGCCGGGACAGGGATCATACTGAAGCTTTCTTT.

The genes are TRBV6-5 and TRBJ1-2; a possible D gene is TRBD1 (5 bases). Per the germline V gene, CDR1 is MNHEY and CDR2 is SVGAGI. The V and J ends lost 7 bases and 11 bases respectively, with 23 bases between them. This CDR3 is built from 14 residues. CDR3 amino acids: CASNSLEAGRMYTF. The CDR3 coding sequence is TGTGCCAGCAATTCCCTCGAAGCGGGGCGGATGTACACCTTC.

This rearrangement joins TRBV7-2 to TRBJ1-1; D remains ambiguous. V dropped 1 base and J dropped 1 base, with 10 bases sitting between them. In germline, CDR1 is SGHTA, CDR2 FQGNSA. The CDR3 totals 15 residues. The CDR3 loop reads CASSLGWRANTEAFF. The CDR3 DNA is TGTGCCAGCAGCTTAGGTTGGAGGGCGAACACTGAAGCTTTCTTT.

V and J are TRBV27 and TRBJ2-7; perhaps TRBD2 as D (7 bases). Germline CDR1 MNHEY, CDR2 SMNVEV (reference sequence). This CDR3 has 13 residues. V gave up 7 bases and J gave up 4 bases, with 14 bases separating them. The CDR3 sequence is CASKPGDYYEQYF. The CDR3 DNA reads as TGTGCCAGCAAGCCAGGGGACTATTACGAGCAGTACTTC.